This TCR beta chain stems from a study of blood T cells in healthy people across ages. With a J-beta primer mix and a sample-barcoded 5' primer, a second PCR ran about 7 to 11 cycles. Each of the samples gave a minimum of 2.5 million paired-end reads that contained CDR3. TCRdb reanalysed the 5' RACE reads using MiXCR and keeps one entry per CDR3 protein. The repertoire consists of some 370,000 distinct CDR3 sequences, with over 45% occurring once and the leading ten covering under 65%. The CDR3 consists of 16 residues. V dropped 2 bases and J dropped 5 bases, with 18 bases sitting between them. The V gene's germline CDR1 is DFQATT and CDR2 SNEGSKA (reference sequence).

The chain recombines TRBV20-1 with TRBJ2-2, with D perhaps matching TRBD2 (5 bases). Sample: blood. This TCR derives from a man in his fifties or sixties in good health. The CDR3 nucleotides read TGCAGTGCTAGATCCTATAGAGGGCGAGAGACCGGGGAGCTGTTTTTT. Its protein product is CSARSYRGRETGELFF.